This entry lists 28 T cell receptor beta chains sequenced from one sample in a study of memory CD4+ T cells and cytomegalovirus serostatus. TCRdb keeps only in-frame clones here, not all; method: immunoSEQ multiplex PCR. Seen here are tens of thousands of clones, approximately 80% observed once, and the top ten hold roughly 1.1%. Single viable CD3+CD4+CD8-CD45RO+ cells were sorted as the memory CD4+ T cells. Input material: memory CD4+ T cells from blood. The receptors derive from an adult in good health and CMV-seronegative.

The V gene is TRBV4-2, the J gene TRBJ1-2; 9 bases are a match to TRBD1. Germline V gives CDR1 LGHNA, CDR2 YNFKEQ. V shed 0 bases and J 7 bases; nucleotides not matched to a gene: 9. This CDR3 has 16 residues. CDR3 bases: TGTGCCAGCAGCCAAGAACCGGGACAGGGAGGACGTGGCTACACCTTC. The encoded protein is CASSQEPGQGGRGYTF.

This clone was seen once. The CDR3 is CASSLGLAGSITGELFF. The CDR3 bases are TGTGCCAGCAGCTTGGGACTAGCGGGATCGATAACCGGGGAGCTGTTTTTT. The chain is built from TRBV7-2 and TRBJ2-2, with 13 bases that match TRBD2. Germline assignment: CDR1 SGHTA and CDR2 FQGNSA. This CDR3 contains 17 residues. V shed 3 bases and J 5 bases; nucleotides not matched to a gene: 6. Filled out from reference TRBV7-2 and TRBJ2-2, the complete variable domain reads GAGVSQSPSNKVTEKGKDVELRCDPISGHTALYWYRQSLGQGLEFLIYFQGNSAPDKSGLPSDRFSAERTGGSVSTLTIQRTQQEDSAVYLCASSLGLAGSITGELFFGEGSRLTVL.

The chain carries TRBV6-5 and TRBJ2-7, with TRBD1 matching 9 bases. This CDR3 is 13 amino acids long. CDR1 MNHEY and CDR2 SVGAGI come from the germline V gene. The V and J ends lost 9 bases and 6 bases, in that order; junction bases with no gene match: 9. CDR3 nucleotides: TGTGCCAGTTTTCCGGGACAGGGAGCCGAGCAGTACTTC. Translated: CASFPGQGAEQYF.

The genes are TRBV6-4 and TRBJ1-1; tentative D call: TRBD1 (5 bases). The V gene's germline CDR1 is MRHNA and CDR2 SNTAGT. This CDR3 spans 14 amino acids. CDR3 amino acids: CATPTGTGGTEAFF. CDR3 DNA sequence: TGTGCGACACCAACGGGCACCGGGGGTACTGAAGCTTTCTTT.

With respect to this clone: The same CDR3 can be traced to other DNA sequences in this sample. This chain links TRBV9 with TRBJ1-5; TRBD1 might be the D (5 bases). Trimming took off 5 bases at V and 0 bases at J, with 6 bases between the two ends. Germline assignment: CDR1 SGDLS and CDR2 YYNGEE. CDR3 size: 13 residues. The chain's CDR3 is CASSRGSNQPQHF. The CDR3 DNA follows: TGTGCCAGCAGTAGGGGTAGCAATCAGCCCCAGCATTTT.

The V and J genes are TRBV18 and TRBJ2-2; D perhaps matches TRBD2 (5 bases). Germline CDR1 is KGHSH and CDR2 is LQKENI. V lost 5 bases to trimming and J lost 5 bases, with 12 bases between them. The CDR3 spans 14 residues. The CDR3 sequence is CASSSGVQTGELFF. The CDR3 DNA is TGTGCCAGCTCATCCGGGGTGCAAACCGGGGAGCTGTTTTTT.

The rearrangement links TRBV27 to TRBJ2-7, with D possibly being TRBD1 (5 bases). Germline V gene sequence: CDR1 MNHEY, CDR2 SMNVEV (reference sequence). This CDR3 spans 18 amino acids. Trimming cost V 3 bases and J 7 bases, with 28 bases left between them. CDR3 region: CASSFNPGQPGLLGEQYF. CDR3 sequence (DNA): TGTGCCAGCAGTTTTAACCCAGGACAACCCGGTCTTCTTGGGGAGCAGTACTTC.

This chain joins TRBV12-5 and TRBJ1-4, with 10 positions matching TRBD1. This CDR3 has 15 residues. V lost 6 bases to trimming and J lost 7 bases; unmatched junction nucleotides: 8. The germline gives CDR1 LGHNT, CDR2 FRNRAP. The CDR3, as DNA: TGTGCTAGTGGCCCCGGACAGGGGGTTGGTGAAAAACTGTTTTTT. This sequence encodes CASGPGQGVGEKLFF.

This rearrangement joins TRBV6-1 to TRBJ1-5; possibly TRBD1 for D (6 bases). V shed 5 bases and J shed 1 base, with 6 bases lying between them. The CDR3 is made up of 13 amino acids. In germline, CDR1 is MNHNS, CDR2 SASEGT. The CDR3 sequence is CASSTGSNQPQHF. CDR3 DNA sequence: TGTGCCAGCAGTACAGGGAGCAATCAGCCCCAGCATTTT.

V usage is TRBV2 and J usage is TRBJ2-6; D remains unclear. V lost 7 bases, J lost 0 bases, and 10 bases lay in between. CDR1 is SNHLY, CDR2 FYNNEI, per germline. The CDR3 has 15 residues. The chain's CDR3 is CASKGVHSGANVLTF. CDR3 in DNA: TGTGCCAGCAAAGGCGTACACTCTGGGGCCAACGTCCTGACTTTC.

The J gene is TRBJ2-1, the V gene TRBV2, with TRBD1 matching 7 bases. The CDR3 covers 13 residues. In germline, CDR1 is SNHLY, CDR2 FYNNEI. The J segment lost 12 bases and the V segment lost 5 bases, leaving 10 bases of the junction unmatched. CDR3 coding DNA: TGTGCCAGCAGTTTTGACAGGGCCAGGGGGCAGTTCTTC. This translates into CASSFDRARGQFF.

This chain links TRBV6-5 with TRBJ1-5, with D unresolved. Trimming took 6 bases from V and 0 from J, leaving 9 bases between them. CDR1 and CDR2 (germline): MNHEY, SVGAGI. The CDR3 totals 14 residues. CDR3 coding DNA: TGTGCCAGCAGCCGGACGGTTAGCAATCAGCCCCAGCATTTT. Its protein is CASSRTVSNQPQHF.

This clone was seen only a few times. The chain uses TRBV15 and TRBJ1-5; possible D gene TRBD1, 6 bases. V shed 0 bases and J shed 5 bases, with 17 bases lying between them. The germline V gene encodes CDR1 LNHNV and CDR2 YYDKDF (reference sequence). The CDR3 is 17 residues long. The CDR3 protein is CATSRDKAGATYQPQHF. CDR3 coding DNA: TGTGCCACCAGCAGAGATAAGGCAGGGGCGACATATCAGCCCCAGCATTTT.

The rearrangement joins TRBV18 to TRBJ2-5; TRBD1 matches 11 bases. Germline V gives CDR1 KGHSH, CDR2 LQKENI. This CDR3 contains 15 residues. With 1 base clipped from V and 6 bases from J, the junction kept 4 bases outside the gene matches. CDR3 protein: CASSPQGQGDQTQYF. CDR3 coding DNA: TGTGCCAGCTCACCACAGGGACAGGGGGACCAGACCCAGTACTTC.

The genes are TRBV5-4 and TRBJ2-5; TRBD2 matches at 9 bases. This CDR3 contains 14 residues. V shed 1 base and J 4 bases; nucleotides not matched to a gene: 2. CDR1 is SGHNT, CDR2 YYREEE, per germline (reference sequence). This CDR3 reads CASSLPTSGETQYF. The CDR3 region has the DNA TGTGCCAGCAGCTTGCCGACTAGCGGAGAGACCCAGTACTTC. The entire variable domain, with the rest obtained from reference TRBV5-4 and TRBJ2-5, is as follows: ETGVTQSPTHLIKTRGQQVTLRCSSQSGHNTVSWYQQALGQGPQFIFQYYREEENGRGNFPPRFSGLQFPNYSSELNVNALELDDSALYLCASSLPTSGETQYFGPGTRLLVL.

The gene calls are TRBV13 and TRBJ2-5; TRBD2 agrees at 7 bases. Germline values: CDR1 PRHDT, CDR2 FYEKMQ (reference sequence). V shed 0 bases and J 2 bases; nucleotides not matched to a gene: 6. The CDR3 is 16 residues long. The CDR3 region is CASSLGMTSIQETQYF. The CDR3 coding sequence is TGTGCCAGCAGCTTAGGCATGACTAGCATACAAGAGACCCAGTACTTC.

The chain couples TRBV30 to TRBJ2-3; 9 bases fit TRBD2. After removal of 0 bases from V and 4 bases from J, the junction contained 5 bases not matched to a gene. The germline V gene has CDR1 GTSNPN and CDR2 SVGIG (reference sequence). CDR3 size: 15 residues. Here the CDR3 reads CAWSVLAGGPDTQYF. CDR3 nucleotide sequence: TGTGCCTGGAGTGTACTTGCGGGAGGGCCAGATACGCAGTATTTT. Using reference TRBV30 and TRBJ2-3 for the parts outside the CDR3, the full variable domain is SQTIHQWPATLVQPVGSPLSLECTVEGTSNPNLYWYRQAAGRGLQLLFYSVGIGQISSEVPQNLSASRPQDRQFILSSKKLLLSDSGFYLCAWSVLAGGPDTQYFGPGTRLTVL.

This chain connects TRBV11-2 to TRBJ2-7; D is uncertain. V was pared by 0 bases and J by 3 bases, with 9 bases between. This CDR3 region has 14 residues. Germline V gene data show CDR1 as SGHAT and CDR2 as FQNNGV. In DNA form, the CDR3 reads TGTGCCAGCAGCTTAGATGGACGTGTCTACGAGCAGTACTTC. Translating it yields CASSLDGRVYEQYF.

The gene calls are TRBV9 and TRBJ2-3, with 12 bases aligning to TRBD2. Germline V gene lookup returns CDR1 SGDLS and CDR2 YYNGEE. The length of the CDR3 is 16 residues. V lost 4 bases, J lost 2 bases, and 5 bases stayed unmatched. The CDR3 bases are TGTGCCAGCAGCCTCGGACTAGCGGGATCCACAGATACGCAGTATTTT. This gives the protein CASSLGLAGSTDTQYF.

This clone was recorded a few times. The chain carries TRBV11-2 and TRBJ2-1; D is perhaps TRBD1 or TRBD2 (5 bases each). Germline CDR1 reads SGHAT; CDR2 reads FQNNGV. V lost 3 bases to trimming and J lost 1 base, with 10 bases between them. There are 15 residues in the CDR3. The CDR3 sequence is CASSFEGSSYNEQFF. The CDR3 nucleotides are TGTGCCAGCAGCTTTGAGGGGAGTTCCTACAATGAGCAGTTCTTC.

The V gene is TRBV6-5, the J gene TRBJ1-1; D is possibly TRBD1 (5 bases). The CDR3 is 16 residues long. The germline V gene has CDR1 MNHEY and CDR2 SVGAGI. The V gene lost 2 bases and the J gene lost 4 bases, with 17 bases spanning the gap. For the CDR3, the DNA is TGTGCCAGCAGTTACGTGGACCCTCCCGGGGCCACTGAAGCTTTCTTT. Amino acids: CASSYVDPPGATEAFF.

This clone came up once. The V gene is TRBV2, the J gene TRBJ2-5; no clear D. In germline, CDR1 is SNHLY, CDR2 FYNNEI. CDR3 size: 15 residues. With 0 bases removed from V and 2 bases from J, the gap between germline ends came to 10 bases. For the CDR3, the DNA is TGTGCCAGCAGTGAAGCGCTTGGGATACAAGAGACCCAGTACTTC. This gives the protein CASSEALGIQETQYF.

This chain joins TRBV18 and TRBJ1-2; D is ambiguous. Looked up from germline, CDR1 is KGHSH and CDR2 is LQKENI. V was clipped by 5 bases and J by 4 bases, with 8 bases between them. This CDR3 spans 12 amino acids. CDR3 sequence (DNA): TGTGCCAGCTCATCAGGAGGCTATGGCTACACCTTC. This sequence encodes CASSSGGYGYTF.

The chain links TRBV29-1 to TRBJ2-2; D is unresolved. CDR3 size: 12 residues. Per the germline V gene, CDR1 is SQVTM and CDR2 is ANQGSEA. V lost 5 bases and J 2 bases, leaving 6 bases between the germline ends. CDR3 sequence reads: CSVRTNTGELFF. The CDR3 nucleotides read TGCAGCGTTCGGACCAACACCGGGGAGCTGTTTTTT.

The chain recombines TRBV7-2 with TRBJ2-2; no firm D call. Trimming removed 4 bases at V and 5 bases at J, with 11 bases between. CDR1 and CDR2 from the germline V gene are SGHTA and FQGNSA. This CDR3 has 14 amino acids. Here the CDR3 reads CASSSIWSTGELFF. Here the CDR3 DNA reads TGTGCCAGCAGCTCCATCTGGTCGACCGGGGAGCTGTTTTTT.

V is TRBV11-3 and J is TRBJ2-2; 10 bases fit TRBD2. Looked up from germline, CDR1 is SGHNT and CDR2 is YENEEA. CDR3 length equals 18 residues. Trimming took 2 bases from V and 1 from J; bases not matched to a gene: 7. CDR3 DNA: TGTGCCAGCAGCTTATATCGACGGACTAGCGGGAACACCGGGGAGCTGTTTTTT. Residues: CASSLYRRTSGNTGELFF.

The rearrangement links TRBV21-1 to TRBJ2-5. TRBV21-1 constitutes a pseudogene. The CDR3 contains 15 residues. CDR3 bases: TGTGCCAGCAGCAGAACAGACTTCTTTCAAGAGACCCAGTACTTC. As protein: CASSRTDFFQETQYF.

The chain uses TRBV19 and TRBJ1-3; unclear D gene. The CDR3 contains 14 residues. Germline loops: CDR1 LNHDA, CDR2 SQIVND (reference sequence). Trimming cost V 9 bases and J 0 bases, with 12 bases left between them. CDR3 protein: CASRTGGSGNTIYF. The CDR3 DNA reads as TGTGCCAGCCGCACGGGCGGCTCTGGAAACACCATATATTTT.